These 27 T cell receptor beta chains were sequenced from one sample in a study of regulatory T cells in long-lasting Graves disease (dated by TCRdb to the early 2020s). The time point tag for this specimen amounts to: newly diagnosed GD, antithyroid drugs for less than 3 months. For both TCR sequencing and RNA sequencing, RNA was extracted from PBMCs in TRIzol. The protocol used for the library was multiplex PCR. The instrument was an Illumina HiSeq 4000. To build TCR beta libraries, CDR3 regions were amplified by Arm-PCR using iRepertoire HTBI primers. TCRdb took the public reads, trimmed them with fastp at Q25, ran MiXCR for clone calling and kept in-frame beta chains. Each entry merges the rows of one CDR3 protein and shows their most common DNA and genes. This sample gives under 300,000 distinct CDR3 sequences in total; roughly a fifth of them show up just once. Jointly, the top ten make up about 15% of the sample.

Sequenced material: peripheral blood mononuclear cells (PBMCs), taken at new diagnosis, from a patient treated with antithyroid drugs. The origin of the receptors is a female donor with Graves disease.

In this sample, this clonotype turned up many times. The genes are TRBV24-1 and TRBJ2-1, with TRBD2 as a possible D gene (6 bases). Germline CDR1 KGHDR, CDR2 SFDVKD. Deletions cut 3 bases from V and 7 bases from J, with 9 bases between. CDR3 size: 13 residues. The CDR3 reads CATSDAGTNEQFF. CDR3 sequence (DNA): TGTGCCACCAGTGATGCGGGGACGAATGAGCAGTTCTTC.

Details on this clonotype: Possible read error: a much larger clone is one base away. The gene calls are TRBV20-1 and TRBJ2-5; no firm D call. CDR1 and CDR2 (germline): DFQATT, SNEGSKA (reference sequence). V gave up 3 bases and J gave up 11 bases, with 16 bases separating them. The CDR3 has 12 amino acids. Here the CDR3 reads CSASLNLNEQYF. CDR3 bases: TGCAGTGCTAGCTTAAACTTGAATGAGCAGTACTTC.

This clonotype was detected only a few times. The chain carries TRBV20-1 and TRBJ1-6, with D possibly matching TRBD1 (5 bases). The CDR3 has 14 amino acids. CDR1 is DFQATT and CDR2 is SNEGSKA in the germline V gene (reference sequence). Trimming removed 0 bases from V and 16 bases from J, with 19 bases in between. The CDR3 region is CSARDLSLRGGLHF. In DNA, the CDR3 is TGCAGTGCTAGAGATCTCAGTTTGAGGGGAGGGCTCCACTTT.

This clonotype was counted many times. The genes are TRBV28 and TRBJ1-2; D gene ambiguous. Germline values: CDR1 MDHEN, CDR2 SYDVKM. V was shortened by 4 bases and J by 7 bases, with 7 bases between the two germline ends. This CDR3 has 11 amino acids. CDR3 in DNA: TGTGCCAGCAGTTCAAAAGGTGGCTACACCTTC. It yields the protein CASSSKGGYTF.

This clonotype was counted only a few times. Since a much larger clone is just one base distant, this may be a read error. The chain combines TRBV27 with TRBJ2-2, with D perhaps assigned TRBD1 or TRBD2 (5 bases each). CDR1 and CDR2 (germline): MNHEY, SMNVEV (reference sequence). The ends were cut back, 10 bases at V and 7 bases at J, with 22 bases in the middle. This CDR3 is built from 15 residues. CDR3 nucleotide sequence: TGTGCCAACAGACTAATTTCCAGGGTCAACGGGGAGCTGTTTTTT. Amino acids: CANRLISRVNGELFF.

This clonotype was seen more than once but under ten times. V and J are TRBV13 and TRBJ1-6; perhaps TRBD1 as D (5 bases). The CDR3 runs to 14 residues. V gave up 6 bases and J gave up 11 bases, with 17 bases separating them. Germline loops: CDR1 PRHDT, CDR2 FYEKMQ (reference sequence). In DNA form, the CDR3 reads TGTGCCAGCAGATGGGGCAGAGAGGAGACACCCCTCCACTTT. Translation: CASRWGREETPLHF.

V and J are TRBV2 and TRBJ1-5; 10 bases line up with TRBD1. The CDR3 consists of 15 residues. The V and J ends lost 6 bases and 6 bases, in that order; junction bases with no gene match: 8. Germline CDR1 reads SNHLY; CDR2 reads FYNNEI. The CDR3, as DNA: TGTGCCAGCAGAACCGGACAGGGGGATGCTCAGCCCCAGCATTTT. Its translation: CASRTGQGDAQPQHF.

In this sample, this clonotype turned up once. A read error may explain this, as a much larger clone is one base away. This sequence joins TRBV7-3 and TRBJ2-3, with 9 bases lining up with TRBD2. In germline, CDR1 is SGHTA, CDR2 FQGTGA. The length of the CDR3 is 16 residues. This chain's CDR3 is CSSSPFSSGGTDTQYF. DNA for the CDR3: TGTTCCAGCAGCCCCTTTTCTAGCGGGGGCACAGATACGCAGTATTTT.

This clonotype occurred many times. The J gene is TRBJ2-7, the V gene TRBV13, with 10 bases matching TRBD2. The germline V gene has CDR1 PRHDT and CDR2 FYEKMQ (reference sequence). V lost 2 bases and J lost 3; bases outside the gene matches: 13. The CDR3 is 18 amino acids. The CDR3 spells CASSLWSEREGLFYEQYF. The CDR3 coding sequence is TGTGCCAGCAGCTTATGGTCGGAGCGGGAGGGCCTTTTCTACGAGCAGTACTTC.

This clonotype was observed at least ten times. The chain couples TRBV19 to TRBJ1-5, with D possibly being TRBD1 (5 bases). The CDR3 has 14 residues. Trimming stripped 6 bases from V and 6 bases from J, with 15 bases between. Germline V CDR1 and CDR2: LNHDA, SQIVND (reference sequence). CDR3 region: CASRTRGFGQPQHF. CDR3 bases: TGTGCCAGTAGAACGCGGGGGTTCGGTCAGCCCCAGCATTTT.

This clonotype has a count of ten or more. CDR3 bases: TGTGCCAGCAGTCGCAGTATGGCCTACGAGCAGTACTTC. Residues: CASSRSMAYEQYF. The chain couples TRBV28 to TRBJ2-7, with unresolved D. The V gene lost 5 bases and the J gene lost 2 bases, with 10 bases spanning the gap. CDR1 and CDR2 from the germline V gene are MDHEN and SYDVKM. The CDR3 consists of 13 residues.

In its sample, this clonotype was seen a few times. The chain couples TRBV5-5 to TRBJ1-5; D gene ambiguous. The V end lost 4 bases, the J end lost 3 bases, and 17 bases lay between the germline ends. This CDR3 is 16 amino acids long. The germline V gene has CDR1 SGHKS and CDR2 YYEKEE (reference sequence). CDR3: CASSQGSGGHNQPQHF. The CDR3 DNA reads TGTGCCAGCAGCCAAGGGTCCGGCGGTCACAATCAGCCCCAGCATTTT.

This clonotype appeared many times. For the CDR3, the DNA is TGTGCCAGCAGCTTAGGGGCGGGAGGAGCAGATACGCAGTATTTT. Translating gives CASSLGAGGADTQYF. The V call is TRBV7-8, the J call TRBJ2-3; 8 nucleotides line up with TRBD2. The CDR3 sequence is 15 residues long. The trim removed 1 base at V and 4 bases at J, leaving 4 bases unmatched. Germline values: CDR1 SGHVS, CDR2 FQNEAQ.

This chain joins TRBV7-2 and TRBJ2-1; D is perhaps TRBD1 or TRBD2 (5 bases each). This CDR3 comprises 15 residues. Germline V gene lookup returns CDR1 SGHTA and CDR2 FQGNSA. V was pared by 0 bases and J by 10 bases, with 16 bases between. This CDR3 reads CASSLARGAGEEQFF. The CDR3 DNA reads as TGTGCCAGCAGCTTAGCTAGGGGCGCGGGTGAAGAGCAGTTCTTC.

This clonotype was detected many times. V gene TRBV10-3 combines with J gene TRBJ2-2; D call uncertain. Trimming removed 6 bases from V and 5 bases from J, with 7 bases in between. Looked up from germline, CDR1 is ENHRY and CDR2 is SYGVKD. The CDR3 has 12 residues. The CDR3 DNA reads TGTGCCATCAGCCCTCCGACCGGGGAGCTGTTTTTT. This gives the protein CAISPPTGELFF.

This clonotype was counted many times. V gene TRBV20-1 combines with J gene TRBJ2-6, with D tentatively TRBD2 (6 bases). Trimming shortened V by 2 bases and J by 2 bases, and 13 bases separated the two germline ends. The CDR3 is 16 residues long. Germline CDR1 and CDR2: DFQATT and SNEGSKA (reference sequence). DNA of the CDR3: TGCAGTGCTAGATTTGGGACTTCGGCTGGGGCCAACGTCCTGACTTTC. The encoded protein is CSARFGTSAGANVLTF.

As regards this clonotype: This likely reflects a read error, since a far larger clone is one base away. The J gene is TRBJ2-1, the V gene TRBV20-1; D is undetermined. TRBJ1-1 matches the DNA end more closely, so the J call is doubtful. CDR3 length: 14 amino acids. Germline lookup yields CDR1 DFQATT and CDR2 SNEGSKA (reference sequence). The CDR3 sequence is CGVTEAYANTEAFF. The DNA for the CDR3 is TGCGGTGTCACCGAGGCCTACGCGAACACTGAAGCTTTCTTT.

This clonotype appeared many times. The chain joins TRBV12-3 or TRBV12-4 to TRBJ2-2; D possibly matches TRBD1 or TRBD2 (7 bases each). V lost 7 bases to trimming and J lost 0 bases, with 12 bases between them. The CDR3 runs 15 residues. The CDR3 loop reads CASTGGQSNTGELFF. CDR3 nucleotides: TGTGCCAGCACGGGGGGACAGTCGAACACCGGGGAGCTGTTTTTT.

This clonotype was seen at least ten times. The V call is TRBV11-2, the J call TRBJ1-2; no clear D gene. The CDR3 consists of 11 residues. CDR1 is SGHAT, CDR2 FQNNGV, per germline. V was shortened by 5 bases and J by 10 bases, with 11 bases between the two germline ends. Here the CDR3 DNA reads TGTGCCAGCAGCGCCGCATTGGTCTACACCTTC. Translation gives CASSAALVYTF.

V usage is TRBV12-3 or TRBV12-4 and J usage is TRBJ1-3; 8 nucleotides match TRBD1. J gave up 3 bases and V 5 bases, and 6 bases lay outside the gene matches. This CDR3 spans 15 amino acids. CDR3 DNA: TGTGCCAGCAGTATTCGGACAGGGAGTGGAAACACCATATATTTT. Its protein product is CASSIRTGSGNTIYF.

The chain is built from TRBV9 and TRBJ1-6; D is unclear. Between the trimmed V and J ends, which lost 0 bases and 3 bases, there was a span of 4 bases. This CDR3 has 14 residues. In germline, CDR1 is SGDLS, CDR2 YYNGEE. The CDR3 DNA reads TGTGCCAGCAGCGTAGGGAACTATAATTCACCCCTCCACTTT. This encodes CASSVGNYNSPLHF.

This clonotype was seen many times. V gene TRBV18 combines with J gene TRBJ2-6; D call uncertain. V lost 2 bases, J lost 2 bases, and 7 bases lay in between. Germline V gene data show CDR1 as KGHSH and CDR2 as LQKENI. CDR3 length equals 15 residues. This chain's CDR3 is CASSPSGPGANVLTF. DNA of the CDR3: TGTGCCAGCTCACCATCAGGCCCTGGGGCCAACGTCCTGACTTTC.

In its sample, this clonotype was seen many times. The chain uses TRBV4-1 and TRBJ1-4, with 8 bases identical to TRBD1. The germline V gene encodes CDR1 MGHRA and CDR2 YSYEKL. This CDR3 spans 18 amino acids. The J segment lost 3 bases and the V segment lost 4 bases, leaving 13 bases of the junction unmatched. This CDR3 is CASSLSHDRGRANEKLFF. The CDR3 DNA follows: TGCGCCAGCAGCCTCTCCCACGACAGGGGACGCGCTAATGAAAAACTGTTTTTT.

The chain links TRBV6-1 to TRBJ2-1; TRBD2 matches at 8 bases. The trim removed 5 bases at V and 2 bases at J, leaving 17 bases unmatched. Germline-derived CDR1 and CDR2 are MNHNS and SASEGT. CDR3 length equals 19 residues. The CDR3: CASSPQGGGTRRPYNEQFF. As DNA, the CDR3 is TGTGCCAGCAGTCCTCAGGGAGGGGGGACTAGGAGGCCCTACAATGAGCAGTTCTTC.

Many counts were recorded for this clonotype. The chain employs TRBV9 and TRBJ2-3; D gene unclear. Between the trimmed V and J ends, which lost 3 bases and 3 bases, there was a span of 14 bases. Germline lookup yields CDR1 SGDLS and CDR2 YYNGEE. The CDR3 contains 15 residues. CDR3 bases: TGTGCCAGCAGCGCCGATCCCATTGCGACAGATACGCAGTATTTT. Its translation is CASSADPIATDTQYF. Full variable domain (rest looked up from reference TRBV9 and TRBJ2-3): DSGVTQTPKHLITATGQRVTLRCSPRSGDLSVYWYQQSLDQGLQFLIQYYNGEERAKGNILERFSAQQFPDLHSELNLSSLELGDSALYFCASSADPIATDTQYFGPGTRLTVL.

This clonotype appeared many times. CDR3 coding DNA: TGTGCCAGCAGTCCCCTTCCCGGGGACATCATGAACACTGAAGCTTTCTTT. Its translation: CASSPLPGDIMNTEAFF. The chain links TRBV27 to TRBJ1-1; D may be TRBD1 (6 bases). Trimming shortened V by 5 bases and J by 0 bases, and 19 bases separated the two germline ends. Germline V gene data show CDR1 as MNHEY and CDR2 as SMNVEV (reference sequence). The CDR3 loop spans 17 amino acids.

The genes are TRBV5-5 and TRBJ1-4, with 9 positions matching TRBD1. Germline-derived CDR1 and CDR2 are SGHKS and YYEKEE (reference sequence). With 3 bases clipped from V and 7 bases from J, the junction kept 7 bases outside the gene matches. This CDR3 is built from 15 residues. This chain's CDR3 is CASSSSTGGGEKLFF. In DNA, the CDR3 is TGTGCCAGCAGCTCGTCGACAGGGGGAGGTGAAAAACTGTTTTTT.